The TCR beta chain described here comes from a study of technical replicates of blood from a handful of donors. The table came from immunoSEQ multiplex PCR; TCRdb's copy has only in-frame clones and leaves some out. The profile covers 45,000 to 55,000 clones, with 94% appearing a single time and 0.22% taken by the ten largest. This CDR3 has 14 residues. The germline CDR1 and CDR2 sequences are WNHNN and SYGVQD (reference sequence). V lost 5 bases, J lost 7 bases, and 11 bases stayed unmatched. Material for sequencing was T cells isolated from PBMCs. The chain links TRBV10-1 to TRBJ2-7; 7 positions match TRBD2. The source is a human donor in good health. The CDR3 DNA sequence: TGCGCCAGCAGTTACGGACTAGGCTGGGGGGAGCAGTACTTC. This translates into CASSYGLGWGEQYF.